This TCR beta chain was recovered during a study of blood T cell repertoires in COVID-19. Study-wide context: There were acute and convalescent COVID-19 samples, and they came from the United States, Italy and Spain. In each case, the material was cDNA or gDNA derived from T cells, B-cell-depleted T cells, or PBMCs.

In the authors' workflow: Nucleated cell counts were estimated from reference gene primer amplification. Data came from immunoSEQ multiplex PCR; TCRdb stores just in-frame clones and leaves some out. That table furnishes V, J and clone size, whereas the DNA furnished D and trimming. The sample holds about 110,000 clones; just over 70% are singletons and the top ten take 0.65% to 0.95%. V lost 7 bases and J 3 bases, leaving 10 bases between the germline ends. The CDR3 runs to 12 residues. Germline CDR1 is MNHEY and CDR2 is SVGAGI. The sequenced sample was peripheral blood. The sequence derives from a human donor with acute or convalescent COVID-19. The donor label of this sample is uncertain. The chain carries TRBV6-5 and TRBJ2-7, with TRBD2 as a possible D gene (5 bases). The CDR3, as DNA: TGTGCCAGCAAAACCGGGAACTACGAGCAGTACTTC. It encodes CASKTGNYEQYF.